The sequence of this TCR beta chain was determined in a study of OX40 agonist ivuxolimab in advanced cancers. Looking at the study overall: Ivuxolimab was a fully human IgG2 agonistic monoclonal antibody targeting the costimulatory receptor OX40 (CD134). Intravenous ivuxolimab was administered to patients every 2 weeks at six dose levels: 0.01, 0.1, 0.3, 1.5, 3 and 10 mg/kg. Of the roughly 52 patients in dose escalation, around 20 had hepatocellular carcinoma, about 15 had melanoma, 9 had renal cell carcinoma and 9 had head and neck cancer. A male proportion of roughly 80% and a mean age of approximately 61 years, ranging from 23 to 79, were recorded for the dose-escalation cohort. Patients were allowed to have had prior anti-PD-1, anti-PD-L1 or anti-CTLA-4 therapy, and about 40% of the dose-escalation patients had been treated with checkpoint inhibitors. Three dose-escalation patients achieved partial responses, one with hepatocellular carcinoma and two with cutaneous melanoma. The purpose of peripheral TCRbeta sequencing was to test whether ivuxolimab changed TCR sequence diversity and led to clonal T-cell expansion. The paper describes the monotherapy dose-escalation part (N of about 52 patients) of the phase I trial of ivuxolimab. What the work shows at the level of the full study, not this receptor alone: Partial responders in the 0.1-3.0 mg/kg groups had among the lowest normalized peripheral clonal expansion, especially among CD8+ T cells. At doses of 0.1 to 3.0 mg/kg, clonal expansion of both CD4+ and CD8+ blood T cells was observed from baseline to week 6. Low levels of normalized T-cell clonal expansion were also seen in some patients who did not respond. Which antigens the clonally expanded peripheral T cells were specific for was not determined. On average, CD8+ T cells showed more expanded clones than CD4+ T cells after ivuxolimab.

The CDR3 runs 15 residues from the cysteine to the phenylalanine. The CDR3 DNA has 45 bases and is translated from base 1. CDR1 and CDR2 (SEHNR, FQNEAQ) derive from the germline V gene (reference sequence). Clipping removes 6 bases from V and 4 bases from J, with 10 as the unmatched junction base count. Genomic DNA was isolated from the sorted cells so that the TCRbeta CDR3 region could be sequenced. The immunoSEQ Assay was used for sequencing of TCRbeta CDR3 regions. TCRdb mirrors the immuneACCESS table, restricted to in-frame sequences. Some clones are absent from its copies; in checked studies, under half trace to an unresolved V gene, and the reason for the others is unknown. Here the sample has around 45,000 clones; around 83% occur a single time. The ten largest clones capture 2% to 3% of the sample. As concerns this clone: It has no known antigen specificity. Base qualities are missing; no much larger clone stands one base away.

Patients with autoimmune disease history or receiving systemic immunosuppression were excluded from the trial. Peripheral blood for TCR sequencing was collected from all dose cohorts at baseline, on cycle 4 day 1, and on cycle 7 day 1. Samples came from an open-label, multicenter, first-in-human phase I dose-escalation trial of ivuxolimab. Adults with locally advanced or metastatic melanoma, renal cell, hepatocellular, or head and neck squamous cell carcinoma were enrolled in the trial. CD4+ and CD8+ T cells were sorted separately from peripheral blood before TCR sequencing. The chain is made from TRBV7-9 and TRBJ1-2, and 8 junction bases match TRBD1. Material: CD4+ or CD8+ T cells sorted from blood, obtained in a trial of the OX40 agonist ivuxolimab. The clonotype was recovered from an adult with an advanced solid tumor such as melanoma, head and neck, liver or kidney cancer. The CDR3 reads CASSQGTGWGYGYTF. The nucleotide sequence is given as TGTGCCAGCAGTCAAGGGACAGGATGGGGCTATGGCTACACCTTC.